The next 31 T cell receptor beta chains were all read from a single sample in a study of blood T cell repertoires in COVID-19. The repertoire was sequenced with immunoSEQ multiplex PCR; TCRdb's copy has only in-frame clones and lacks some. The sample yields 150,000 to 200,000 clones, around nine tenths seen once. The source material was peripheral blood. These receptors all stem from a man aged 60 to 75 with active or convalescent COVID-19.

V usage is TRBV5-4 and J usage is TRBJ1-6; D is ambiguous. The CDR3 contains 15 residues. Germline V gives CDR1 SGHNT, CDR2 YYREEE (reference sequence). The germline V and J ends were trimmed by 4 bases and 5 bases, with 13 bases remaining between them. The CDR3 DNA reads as TGTGCCAGCAGCCCTTCACGAAGAGATAATTCACCCCTCCACTTT. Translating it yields CASSPSRRDNSPLHF.

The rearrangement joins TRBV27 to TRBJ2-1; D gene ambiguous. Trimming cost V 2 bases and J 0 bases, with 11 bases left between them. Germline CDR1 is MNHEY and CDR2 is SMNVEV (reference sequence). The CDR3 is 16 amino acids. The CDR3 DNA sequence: TGTGCCAGCAGTTTACTCGGCCCTAGCTCCTACAATGAGCAGTTCTTC. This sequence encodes CASSLLGPSSYNEQFF.

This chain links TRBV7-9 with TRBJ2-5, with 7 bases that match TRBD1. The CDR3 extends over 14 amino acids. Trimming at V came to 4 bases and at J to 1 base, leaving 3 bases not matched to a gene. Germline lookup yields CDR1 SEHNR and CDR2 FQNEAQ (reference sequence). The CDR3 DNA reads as TGTGCCAGCAGCTACCGGACAGGCCAAGAGACCCAGTACTTC. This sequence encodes CASSYRTGQETQYF.

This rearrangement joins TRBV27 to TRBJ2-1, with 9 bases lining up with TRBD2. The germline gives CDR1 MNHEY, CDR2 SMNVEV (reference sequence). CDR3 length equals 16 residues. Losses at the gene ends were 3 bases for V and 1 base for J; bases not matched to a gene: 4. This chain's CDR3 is CASSFGLARSYNEQFF. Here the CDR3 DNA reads TGTGCCAGCAGTTTTGGACTAGCGCGGTCCTACAATGAGCAGTTCTTC.

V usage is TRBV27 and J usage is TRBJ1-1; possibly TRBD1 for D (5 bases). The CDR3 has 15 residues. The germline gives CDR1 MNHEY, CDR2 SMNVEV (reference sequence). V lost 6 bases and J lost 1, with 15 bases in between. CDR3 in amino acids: CASRITLGGNTEAFF. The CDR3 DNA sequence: TGTGCCAGCAGGATCACGTTGGGGGGGAACACTGAAGCTTTCTTT.

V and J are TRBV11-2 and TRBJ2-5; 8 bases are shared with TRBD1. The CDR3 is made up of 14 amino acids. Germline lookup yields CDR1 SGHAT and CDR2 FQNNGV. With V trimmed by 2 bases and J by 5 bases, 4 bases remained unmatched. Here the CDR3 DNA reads TGTGCCAGCAGCTTACAGGGGGCCAGGGAGACCCAGTACTTC. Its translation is CASSLQGARETQYF.

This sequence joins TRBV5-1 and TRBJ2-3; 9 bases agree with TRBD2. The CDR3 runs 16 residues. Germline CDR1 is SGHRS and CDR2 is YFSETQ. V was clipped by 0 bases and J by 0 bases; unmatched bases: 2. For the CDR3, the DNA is TGCGCCAGCAGCTTGGGACTAGCGGACAGCACAGATACGCAGTATTTT. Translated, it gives CASSLGLADSTDTQYF. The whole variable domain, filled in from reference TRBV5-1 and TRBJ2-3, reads KAGVTQTPRYLIKTRGQQVTLSCSPISGHRSVSWYQQTPGQGLQFLFEYFSETQRNKGNFPGRFSGRQFSNSRSEMNVSTLELGDSALYLCASSLGLADSTDTQYFGPGTRLTVL.

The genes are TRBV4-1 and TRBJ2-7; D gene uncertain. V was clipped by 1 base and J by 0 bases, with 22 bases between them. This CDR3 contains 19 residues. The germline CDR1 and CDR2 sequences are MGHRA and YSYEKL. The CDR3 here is CASSQASSLVYSSSYEQYF. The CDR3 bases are TGCGCCAGCAGCCAAGCCTCCAGTTTAGTCTATAGCAGCTCCTACGAGCAGTACTTC.

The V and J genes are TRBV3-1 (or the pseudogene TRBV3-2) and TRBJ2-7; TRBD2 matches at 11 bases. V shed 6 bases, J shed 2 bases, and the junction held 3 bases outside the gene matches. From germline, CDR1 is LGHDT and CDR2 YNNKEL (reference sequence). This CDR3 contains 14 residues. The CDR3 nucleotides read TGTGCCAGCAGACCTAGCGGGGGGCCCTACGAGCAGTACTTC. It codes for CASRPSGGPYEQYF.

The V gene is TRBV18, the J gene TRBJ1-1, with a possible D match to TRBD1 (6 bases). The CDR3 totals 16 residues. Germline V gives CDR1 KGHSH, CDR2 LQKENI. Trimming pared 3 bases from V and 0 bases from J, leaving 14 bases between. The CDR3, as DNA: TGTGCCAGCTCACCGACAGGCTTCACAATGAACACTGAAGCTTTCTTT. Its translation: CASSPTGFTMNTEAFF.

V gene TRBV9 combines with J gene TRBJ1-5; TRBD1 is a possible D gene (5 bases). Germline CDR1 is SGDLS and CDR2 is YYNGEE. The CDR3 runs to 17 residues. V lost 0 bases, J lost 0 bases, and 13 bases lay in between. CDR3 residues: CASSVEVTDNSNQPQHF. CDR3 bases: TGTGCCAGCAGCGTAGAGGTGACAGATAATAGCAATCAGCCCCAGCATTTT.

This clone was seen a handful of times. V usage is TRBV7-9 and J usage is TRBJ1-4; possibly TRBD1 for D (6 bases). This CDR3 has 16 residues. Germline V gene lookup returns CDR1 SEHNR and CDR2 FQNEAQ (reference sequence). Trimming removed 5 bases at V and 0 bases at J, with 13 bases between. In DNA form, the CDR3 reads TGTGCCAGCAGCAGCGGACAGACCACAACTAATGAAAAACTGTTTTTT. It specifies CASSSGQTTTNEKLFF.

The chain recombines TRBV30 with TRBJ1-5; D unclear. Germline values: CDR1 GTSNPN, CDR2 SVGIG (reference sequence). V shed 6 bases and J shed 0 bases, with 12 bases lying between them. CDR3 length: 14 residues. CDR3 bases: TGTGCCTGCAGCGCCGGGAATAGCAATCAGCCCCAGCATTTT. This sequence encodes CACSAGNSNQPQHF.

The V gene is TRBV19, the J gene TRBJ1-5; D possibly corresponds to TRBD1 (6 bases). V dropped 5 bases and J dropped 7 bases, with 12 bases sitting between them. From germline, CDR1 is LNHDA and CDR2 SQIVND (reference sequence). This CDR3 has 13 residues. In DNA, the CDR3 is TGTGCCAGTAGTGTCAGGGGTAACCAGCCCCAGCATTTT. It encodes CASSVRGNQPQHF.

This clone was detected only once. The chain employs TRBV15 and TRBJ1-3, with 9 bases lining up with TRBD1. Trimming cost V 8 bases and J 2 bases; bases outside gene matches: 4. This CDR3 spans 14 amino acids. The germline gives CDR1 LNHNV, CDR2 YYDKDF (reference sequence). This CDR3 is CATAGTGTGNTIYF. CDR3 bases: TGTGCCACCGCCGGGACAGGGACTGGAAACACCATATATTTT.

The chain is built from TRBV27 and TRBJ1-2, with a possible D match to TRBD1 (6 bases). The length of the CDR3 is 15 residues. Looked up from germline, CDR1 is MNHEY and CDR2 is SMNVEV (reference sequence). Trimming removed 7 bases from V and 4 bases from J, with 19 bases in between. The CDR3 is CASTPGAQSIYGYTF. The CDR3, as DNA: TGTGCCAGCACTCCAGGGGCCCAAAGTATCTATGGCTACACCTTC.

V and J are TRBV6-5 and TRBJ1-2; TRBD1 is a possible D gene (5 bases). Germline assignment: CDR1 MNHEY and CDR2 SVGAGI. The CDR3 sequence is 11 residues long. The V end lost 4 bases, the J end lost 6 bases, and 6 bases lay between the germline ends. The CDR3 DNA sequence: TGTGCCAGCAGTTCAGGGAATGGCTACACCTTC. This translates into CASSSGNGYTF.

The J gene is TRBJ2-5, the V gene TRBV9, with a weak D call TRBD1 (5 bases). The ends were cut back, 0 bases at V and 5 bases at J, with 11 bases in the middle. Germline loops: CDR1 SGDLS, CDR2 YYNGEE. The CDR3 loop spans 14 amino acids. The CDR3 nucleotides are TGTGCCAGCAGCGTAGGGTCAGGGCCCGAGACCCAGTACTTC. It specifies CASSVGSGPETQYF.

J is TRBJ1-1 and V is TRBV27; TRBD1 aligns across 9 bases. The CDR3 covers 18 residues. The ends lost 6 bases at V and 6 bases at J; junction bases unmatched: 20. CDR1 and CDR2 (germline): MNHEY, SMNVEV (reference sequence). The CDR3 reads CASRVTTGGTIMRAEAFF. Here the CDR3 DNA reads TGTGCCAGCAGAGTTACGACAGGGGGGACTATCATGCGCGCTGAAGCTTTCTTT.

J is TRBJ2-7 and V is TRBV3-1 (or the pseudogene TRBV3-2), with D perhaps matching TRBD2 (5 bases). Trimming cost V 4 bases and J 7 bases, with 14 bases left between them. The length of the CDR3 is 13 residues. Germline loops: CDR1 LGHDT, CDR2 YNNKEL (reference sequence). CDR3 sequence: CASSLSAGGEQYF. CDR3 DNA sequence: TGTGCCAGCAGCCTCTCTGCCGGCGGGGAGCAGTACTTC.

The CDR3 DNA is TGTGCCAGCCGACAGGGGAGCTCTGGAAACACCATATATTTT. Residues: CASRQGSSGNTIYF. The V gene is TRBV27, the J gene TRBJ1-3, with 8 bases aligning to TRBD1. J was trimmed by 0 bases and V by 8 bases; bases with no gene match: 3. Germline CDR1 reads MNHEY; CDR2 reads SMNVEV (reference sequence). The length of the CDR3 is 14 residues.

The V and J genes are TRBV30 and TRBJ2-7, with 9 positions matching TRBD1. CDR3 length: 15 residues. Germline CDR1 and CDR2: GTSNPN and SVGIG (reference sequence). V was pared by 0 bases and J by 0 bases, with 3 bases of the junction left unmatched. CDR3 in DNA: TGTGCCTGGAGTGTTTGGGACAGGGCCTCCTACGAGCAGTACTTC. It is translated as CAWSVWDRASYEQYF.

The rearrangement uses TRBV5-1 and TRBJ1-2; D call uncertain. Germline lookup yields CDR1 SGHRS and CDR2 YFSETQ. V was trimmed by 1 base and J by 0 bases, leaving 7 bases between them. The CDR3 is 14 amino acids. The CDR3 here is CASSLSSANYGYTF. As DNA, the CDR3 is TGCGCCAGCAGCTTGAGTTCAGCTAACTATGGCTACACCTTC.

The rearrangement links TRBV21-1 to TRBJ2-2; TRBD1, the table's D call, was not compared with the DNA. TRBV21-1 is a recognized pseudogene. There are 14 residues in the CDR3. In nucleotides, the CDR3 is TGTGCCAGCAGCGCCGGGACAGGGACCGGGGAGCTGTTTTTT. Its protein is CASSAGTGTGELFF.

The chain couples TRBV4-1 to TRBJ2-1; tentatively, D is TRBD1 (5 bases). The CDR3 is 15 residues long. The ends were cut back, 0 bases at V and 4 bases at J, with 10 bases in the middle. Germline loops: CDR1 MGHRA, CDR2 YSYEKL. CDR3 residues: CASSQDVQAYNEQFF. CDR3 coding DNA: TGCGCCAGCAGCCAAGATGTACAGGCATACAATGAGCAGTTCTTC.

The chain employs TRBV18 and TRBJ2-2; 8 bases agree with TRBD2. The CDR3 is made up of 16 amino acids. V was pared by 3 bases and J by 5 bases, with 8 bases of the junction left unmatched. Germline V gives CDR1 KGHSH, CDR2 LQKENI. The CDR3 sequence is CASSPSQAGATGELFF. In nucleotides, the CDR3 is TGTGCCAGCTCACCCTCCCAAGCGGGGGCTACCGGGGAGCTGTTTTTT.

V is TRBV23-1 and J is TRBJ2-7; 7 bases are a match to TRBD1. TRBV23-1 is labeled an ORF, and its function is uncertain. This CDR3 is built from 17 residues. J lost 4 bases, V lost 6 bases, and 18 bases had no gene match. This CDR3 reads CASSRARGPLPSYEQYF. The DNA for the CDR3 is TGCGCCAGCAGCCGGGCAAGGGGGCCTCTCCCCTCTTACGAGCAGTACTTC.

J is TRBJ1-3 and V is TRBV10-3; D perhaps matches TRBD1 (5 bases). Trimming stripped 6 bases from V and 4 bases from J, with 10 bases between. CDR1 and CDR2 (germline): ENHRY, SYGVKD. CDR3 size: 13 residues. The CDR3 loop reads CAISGGGGNTIYF. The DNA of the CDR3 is TGTGCCATCAGCGGGGGGGGAGGAAACACCATATATTTT.

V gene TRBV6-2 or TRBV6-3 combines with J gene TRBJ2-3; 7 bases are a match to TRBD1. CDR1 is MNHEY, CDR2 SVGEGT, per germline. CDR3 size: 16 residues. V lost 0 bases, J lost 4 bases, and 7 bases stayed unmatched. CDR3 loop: CASSYSKQGRADTQYF. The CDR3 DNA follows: TGTGCCAGCAGTTACTCTAAACAGGGGCGGGCAGATACGCAGTATTTT.

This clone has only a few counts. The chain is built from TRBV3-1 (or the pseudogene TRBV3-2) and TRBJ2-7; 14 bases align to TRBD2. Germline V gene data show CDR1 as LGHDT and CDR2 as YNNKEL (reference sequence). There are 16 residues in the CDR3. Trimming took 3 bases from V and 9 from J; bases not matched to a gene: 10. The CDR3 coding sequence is TGTGCCAGCAGCCAGCCGGCCGGGACTAGCGGGGGTTTGCAGTACTTC. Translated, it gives CASSQPAGTSGGLQYF.

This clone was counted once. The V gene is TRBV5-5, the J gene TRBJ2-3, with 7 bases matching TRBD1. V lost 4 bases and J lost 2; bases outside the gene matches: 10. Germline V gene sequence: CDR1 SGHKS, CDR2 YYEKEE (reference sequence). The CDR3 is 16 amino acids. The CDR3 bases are TGTGCCAGCAGCAGAAACCGGGACAGACTCACAGATACGCAGTATTTT. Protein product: CASSRNRDRLTDTQYF.